This T cell receptor (beta chain) was identified during a study of blood T cells in healthy people across ages. Study-wide points: A roughly linear age-dependent decrease characterized TCR beta diversity per million T cells. Using unsorted PBMCs precluded a conclusive naive versus antigen-experienced comparison.

This CDR3 has 11 residues. The second PCR ran 7 to 11 cycles with a sample-barcoded 5' primer and J-beta primers. Carrying 12 random nucleotides, a template-switch adaptor labeled each individual cDNA molecule. Per-sample output comprised a minimum of 3 million paired-end reads containing CDR3. A single record per CDR3 protein comes from TCRdb applying MiXCR to the 5' RACE reads. The sample lists around 1,100,000 distinct CDR3 sequences; roughly two fifths were seen once. This clonotype was observed once. Its antigen remains unidentified. Sequencing input: blood. This clonotype was obtained from a young man in good health. The chain recombines TRBV21-1 with TRBJ2-2. TRBV21-1 is listed as a pseudogene. The CDR3 nucleotides are TGTTTCGCACCGAACACCGGGGAGCTGTTTTTT. Its protein is CFAPNTGELFF.